This passage covers 21 T cell receptor beta chains from one sample sequenced in a study of glioma-infiltrating T cells after dendritic cell vaccination. Time point reported: after dendritic cell vaccination, including at tumor progression/relapse. The method was immunoSEQ multiplex PCR; TCRdb's version includes in-frame clones alone and lacks a portion of them. This sample carries 100,000 to 120,000 clones, 90% of them seen once, and the ten largest clones take 2.7%. The material was blood, obtained after dendritic cell vaccination. These receptors were taken from a human donor with glioblastoma.

This chain uses TRBV30 with TRBJ2-2; D perhaps matches TRBD1 (6 bases). Germline CDR1 and CDR2: GTSNPN and SVGIG (reference sequence). The CDR3 spans 15 residues. V was pared by 0 bases and J by 5 bases, with 13 bases between. The CDR3 is CAWSVQQGHTGELFF. CDR3 DNA sequence: TGTGCCTGGAGTGTACAACAGGGTCATACCGGGGAGCTGTTTTTT.

The genes are TRBV28 and TRBJ2-7; maybe TRBD2 (6 bases). Trimming took 0 bases from V and 5 from J, leaving 14 bases between them. Germline lookup yields CDR1 MDHEN and CDR2 SYDVKM. This CDR3 has 15 residues. The DNA for the CDR3 is TGTGCCAGCAGTTTATGGGAGGGGTATCGGCACGAGCAGTACTTC. This encodes CASSLWEGYRHEQYF.

This sequence joins TRBV10-2 and TRBJ2-5, with 12 positions matching TRBD2. The CDR3 runs 15 residues. The V gene's germline CDR1 is WSHSY and CDR2 SAAADI. The V segment lost 2 bases and the J segment 7 bases; nucleotides outside the gene matches: 5. CDR3 loop: CASSEGLAGQLTQYF. The CDR3 DNA reads TGCGCCAGCAGTGAGGGACTAGCGGGACAATTGACCCAGTACTTC.

This chain connects TRBV4-2 to TRBJ2-5, with TRBD2 identical over 14 bases. The CDR3 has 17 residues. The V segment lost 1 base and the J segment 2 bases; nucleotides outside the gene matches: 3. CDR1 is LGHNA, CDR2 YNFKEQ, per germline. The CDR3, as DNA: TGTGCCAGCAGCCAAGGGACTAGCGGGAGGCCACAAGAGACCCAGTACTTC. Encoded protein: CASSQGTSGRPQETQYF.

The chain couples TRBV21-1 to TRBJ1-1. TRBV21-1 is classified as a pseudogene. The CDR3 consists of 17 residues. The CDR3 sequence: CASSKKNLTAPGTEAFF. In DNA, the CDR3 is TGTGCCAGCAGCAAAAAAAATTTGACCGCACCGGGGACTGAAGCTTTCTTT.

The J gene is TRBJ1-1, the V gene TRBV6-5; 7 bases line up with TRBD1. The CDR3 consists of 13 residues. Germline assignment: CDR1 MNHEY and CDR2 SVGAGI. After removal of 4 bases from V and 5 bases from J, the junction contained 4 bases not matched to a gene. In nucleotides, the CDR3 is TGTGCCAGCAGTTCCCCCAGGGGGACTGAAGCTTTCTTT. This encodes CASSSPRGTEAFF.

This chain links TRBV7-6 with TRBJ1-5; D ambiguous. CDR3 length: 12 amino acids. V shed 0 bases and J shed 7 bases, with 4 bases lying between them. Germline CDR1 is SGHVS and CDR2 is FNYEAQ. CDR3 amino acids: CASSLAGQPQHF. DNA for the CDR3: TGTGCCAGCAGCTTAGCGGGCCAGCCCCAGCATTTT.

The gene calls are TRBV18 and TRBJ1-1; D is perhaps TRBD1 (5 bases). V was pared by 4 bases and J by 5 bases, with 8 bases between. Germline V gene sequence: CDR1 KGHSH, CDR2 LQKENI. There are 12 residues in the CDR3. CDR3 sequence reads: CASSRRGTEAFF. CDR3 bases: TGTGCCAGCTCACGCCGGGGGACTGAAGCTTTCTTT. Drawing the rest from reference TRBV18 and TRBJ1-1, the complete variable domain is NAGVMQNPRHLVRRRGQEARLRCSPMKGHSHVYWYRQLPEEGLKFMVYLQKENIIDESGMPKERFSAEFPKEGPSILRIQQVVRGDSAAYFCASSRRGTEAFFGQGTRLTVV.

This sequence joins TRBV10-3 and TRBJ1-5; D remains ambiguous. Trimming took off 4 bases at V and 5 bases at J, with 6 bases between the two ends. Looked up from germline, CDR1 is ENHRY and CDR2 is SYGVKD. The CDR3 length is 12 residues. In DNA, the CDR3 is TGTGCCATCAGTGGTCGGGATCAGCCCCAGCATTTT. This codes for CAISGRDQPQHF.

As regards this clone: Without the conserved terminal phenylalanine or tryptophan, this CDR3 likely stems from a read error. The V call is TRBV14, the J call TRBJ1-1; D is unclear. The CDR3 covers 18 residues. V lost 4 bases, J lost 6 bases, and 27 bases lay in between. Germline-derived CDR1 and CDR2 are SGHDN and FVKESK. The CDR3 is CASSLLRAMAPGGPEAFS. The CDR3 DNA is TGTGCCAGCAGCCTCCTAAGGGCGATGGCCCCGGGAGGTCCTGAAGCTTTCTCT.

The rearrangement joins TRBV6-6 to TRBJ1-2; D remains ambiguous. This CDR3 contains 13 residues. CDR1 MNHNY and CDR2 SVGAGI come from the germline V gene (reference sequence). V was shortened by 8 bases and J by 4 bases, with 14 bases between the two germline ends. The CDR3 coding sequence is TGTGCCAGCGGTGAGGGCAGGTTCTATGGCTACACCTTC. This translates into CASGEGRFYGYTF.

The genes are TRBV19 and TRBJ2-5, with 9 bases fitting TRBD2. Germline CDR1 LNHDA, CDR2 SQIVND (reference sequence). The CDR3 length is 16 residues. The V segment lost 1 base and the J segment 4 bases; nucleotides outside the gene matches: 7. The DNA of the CDR3 is TGTGCCAGTAGTATAGGAGGCGGGGGGGCTGTAGAGACCCAGTACTTC. Translation gives CASSIGGGGAVETQYF.

The genes are TRBV27 and TRBJ1-1; 9 positions match TRBD1. The CDR3 length is 14 residues. V lost 6 bases to trimming and J lost 10 bases; unmatched junction nucleotides: 12. The germline V gene has CDR1 MNHEY and CDR2 SMNVEV (reference sequence). CDR3 DNA: TGTGCCAGCAGCTTAACGGGACAGGGTTTGCGAGCTTTCTTT. Residues: CASSLTGQGLRAFF.

This chain links TRBV2 with TRBJ2-7; D unclear. From germline, CDR1 is SNHLY and CDR2 FYNNEI. V lost 4 bases to trimming and J lost 1 base, with 8 bases between them. The CDR3 has 13 amino acids. CDR3 residues: CASSVGRSYEQYF. DNA of the CDR3: TGTGCCAGCAGTGTCGGTCGTTCCTACGAGCAGTACTTC.

This clone was seen a handful of times. V and J are TRBV7-3 and TRBJ2-3; TRBD2 might be the D (5 bases). Germline V gene lookup returns CDR1 SGHTA and CDR2 FQGTGA. This CDR3 is 14 amino acids long. V was cut by 5 bases and J by 2 bases, with 11 bases left in between. The CDR3 region is CASSRERVTDTQYF. CDR3 nucleotide sequence: TGTGCCAGCAGCAGGGAGAGAGTCACAGATACGCAGTATTTT.

V is TRBV5-4 and J is TRBJ2-3; a possible D gene is TRBD1 (6 bases). Looked up from germline, CDR1 is SGHNT and CDR2 is YYREEE (reference sequence). V lost 1 base, J lost 4 bases, and 16 bases lay in between. The CDR3 is 16 residues long. The CDR3 loop reads CASSLQGTLSADTQYF. As DNA, the CDR3 is TGTGCCAGCAGCTTGCAGGGGACCCTTTCTGCAGATACGCAGTATTTT.

CDR3 amino acids: CAWSLSGLAGVEQFF. The CDR3 bases are TGTGCCTGGAGTCTTTCGGGACTAGCGGGAGTGGAGCAGTTCTTC. The V and J genes are TRBV30 and TRBJ2-1, with 14 bases fitting TRBD2. CDR3 size: 15 residues. The germline V gene encodes CDR1 GTSNPN and CDR2 SVGIG (reference sequence). V was pared by 2 bases and J by 10 bases, with 7 bases of the junction left unmatched.

The chain links TRBV19 to TRBJ2-5; TRBD2 matches 8 bases. This CDR3 spans 15 amino acids. The V gene's germline CDR1 is LNHDA and CDR2 SQIVND (reference sequence). Losses at the gene ends were 3 bases for V and 1 base for J; bases not matched to a gene: 4. The CDR3 spells CASSIRGGPQETQYF. In DNA, the CDR3 is TGTGCCAGTAGTATTCGGGGGGGTCCCCAAGAGACCCAGTACTTC.

The chain combines TRBV5-1 with TRBJ2-2, with 9 bases aligning to TRBD2. Trimming cost V 4 bases and J 1 base; bases outside gene matches: 5. The CDR3 totals 16 residues. From germline, CDR1 is SGHRS and CDR2 YFSETQ. Written as DNA, the CDR3 is TGCGCCAGCAGCGCGGGGGGGGCGAGGAACACCGGGGAGCTGTTTTTT. Its translation: CASSAGGARNTGELFF.

The chain joins TRBV19 to TRBJ1-4; D unclear. The CDR3 has 14 amino acids. Germline-derived CDR1 and CDR2 are LNHDA and SQIVND (reference sequence). With 6 bases removed from V and 0 bases from J, the gap between germline ends came to 8 bases. CDR3 amino acids: CASSVDATNEKLFF. The CDR3 DNA follows: TGTGCCAGTAGCGTAGATGCAACTAATGAAAAACTGTTTTTT.

This chain connects TRBV6-6 to TRBJ1-1, with D hard to call. The CDR3 totals 15 residues. The V gene's germline CDR1 is MNHNY and CDR2 SVGAGI (reference sequence). Trimming took off 0 bases at V and 4 bases at J, with 12 bases between the two ends. CDR3 in amino acids: CASSYSAGYATEAFF. CDR3 DNA sequence: TGTGCCAGCAGTTACTCGGCGGGGTACGCCACTGAAGCTTTCTTT.